The present T cell receptor (beta chain) was sequenced within a study of post-analysis software for immune sequencing data. In the study overall: Both relapsing-remitting and secondary progressive multiple sclerosis featured among the disease courses, as did progressive-relapsing multiple sclerosis.

V lost 6 bases and J 4 bases, leaving 10 bases between the germline ends. This CDR3 is built from 13 residues. Germline V lookup: CDR1 SNHLY, CDR2 FYNNEI. To note about this clonotype: The antigen is not known.

Study findings and constraints: Under F measure analysis, samples from one preparation batch co-clustered strongly. Patients showed TRBV5-6, TRBV5-1 and TRBV20-1 among five TRBV segments more frequent than in controls. Multiple sclerosis patients showed significantly lower normalized Chao1 diversity than controls did.

The library was made from cDNA and included unique molecular identifiers. TCRdb independently ran MiXCR on the PCR reads; one entry per CDR3 protein. The sample includes hundreds of thousands of distinct CDR3 sequences, roughly 27% of them seen just once. The source of this sequence is a girl aged 10 to 17 with multiple sclerosis. The chain couples TRBV2 to TRBJ2-1; weak D call: TRBD2 (5 bases). The sample consisted of blood. The CDR3 DNA is TGTGCCAGCAGCCTGGACTTATACAATGAGCAGTTCTTC. Translating gives CASSLDLYNEQFF.